The 20 T cell receptor beta chains reported below all come from one sample, sequenced in a study of T cell responses to AZD1222 COVID-19 vaccine. Clones were read by immunoSEQ multiplex PCR, and TCRdb kept only the in-frame ones, dropping some. The sample consists of 50,000 to 75,000 clones, about 70% of them appearing once. The sequences come from peripheral blood, collected on day 0 of AZD1222 vaccination. The source is an adult in good health.

The rearrangement uses TRBV30 and TRBJ2-7, with 7 bases identical to TRBD1. CDR1 GTSNPN and CDR2 SVGIG come from the germline V gene (reference sequence). Trimming at V came to 1 base and at J to 4 bases, leaving 1 base not matched to a gene. This CDR3 is built from 12 residues. The DNA of the CDR3 is TGTGCCTGGAGTGCCAGGGGGTACGAGCAGTACTTC. Protein product: CAWSARGYEQYF.

This clone was observed a few times. The V gene is TRBV13, the J gene TRBJ2-7, with D hard to call. Germline CDR1 is PRHDT and CDR2 is FYEKMQ (reference sequence). V lost 4 bases and J 0 bases, leaving 7 bases between the germline ends. This CDR3 has 13 residues. CDR3 nucleotides: TGTGCCAGCAGCTCCGATTTCTCCTACGAGCAGTACTTC. Residues: CASSSDFSYEQYF.

The CDR3 sequence: CSVGGTGANTEAFF. As DNA, the CDR3 is TGCAGCGTTGGAGGGACAGGGGCGAACACTGAAGCTTTCTTT. The rearrangement links TRBV29-1 to TRBJ1-1; 10 bases are shared with TRBD1. The CDR3 loop spans 14 amino acids. Germline CDR1 is SQVTM and CDR2 is ANQGSEA. The V segment lost 4 bases and the J segment 1 base; nucleotides outside the gene matches: 3. Combining the CDR3 with reference TRBV29-1 and TRBJ1-1 gives the whole variable domain SAVISQKPSRDICQRGTSLTIQCQVDSQVTMMFWYRQQPGQSLTLIATANQGSEATYESGFVIDKFPISRPNLTFSTLTVSNMSPEDSSIYLCSVGGTGANTEAFFGQGTRLTVV.

V usage is TRBV11-2 and J usage is TRBJ1-3; D gene uncertain. CDR3 size: 16 residues. CDR1 is SGHAT, CDR2 FQNNGV, per germline. The germline V and J ends were trimmed by 6 bases and 0 bases, with 15 bases remaining between them. The CDR3 nucleotides are TGTGCCAGCAGTTCTGGCGGCGGCCCCTCTGGAAACACCATATATTTT. Its protein is CASSSGGGPSGNTIYF.

This clone has only one observation. The chain joins TRBV5-1 to TRBJ2-2; D might be TRBD2 (6 bases). CDR1 SGHRS and CDR2 YFSETQ come from the germline V gene. This CDR3 is built from 15 residues. V lost 4 bases and J 5 bases, leaving 15 bases between the germline ends. CDR3: CASSPLGGETGELFF. The DNA for the CDR3 is TGCGCCAGCAGCCCCCTCGGAGGGGAGACCGGGGAGCTGTTTTTT.

This clone occurred once. The V and J genes are TRBV19 and TRBJ1-1; tentatively, D is TRBD1 (5 bases). CDR1 is LNHDA, CDR2 SQIVND, per germline (reference sequence). Trimming shortened V by 10 bases and J by 0 bases, and 12 bases separated the two germline ends. This CDR3 contains 13 residues. The CDR3 DNA follows: TGTGCCACCATAGACAGCTTGAACACTGAAGCTTTCTTT. Translating it yields CATIDSLNTEAFF. Using reference TRBV19 and TRBJ1-1 for the parts outside the CDR3, the full variable domain is DGGITQSPKYLFRKEGQNVTLSCEQNLNHDAMYWYRQDPGQGLRLIYYSQIVNDFQKGDIAEGYSVSREKKESFPLTVTSAQKNPTAFYLCATIDSLNTEAFFGQGTRLTVV.

The chain links TRBV19 to TRBJ1-5; no clear D. V dropped 8 bases and J dropped 0 bases, with 8 bases sitting between them. CDR1 and CDR2 from the germline V gene are LNHDA and SQIVND (reference sequence). The CDR3 is 13 amino acids. CDR3: CASGTYSNQPQHF. The CDR3, as DNA: TGTGCCAGTGGAACTTATAGCAATCAGCCCCAGCATTTT.

V is TRBV28 and J is TRBJ2-4; 9 nucleotides align to TRBD1. The CDR3 extends over 14 amino acids. CDR1 is MDHEN, CDR2 SYDVKM, per germline. V shed 8 bases and J 6 bases; nucleotides not matched to a gene: 8. The CDR3 region is CASSGGQGVNIQYF. The DNA for the CDR3 is TGTGCCAGCTCTGGGGGACAGGGTGTAAACATTCAGTACTTC.

This clone is medium-sized by share. The sample carries other DNA sequences with the same CDR3. V usage is TRBV6-5 and J usage is TRBJ2-7, with a weak D call TRBD2 (5 bases). The CDR3 length is 12 residues. V lost 4 bases, J lost 1 base, and 5 bases lay in between. The germline V gene has CDR1 MNHEY and CDR2 SVGAGI. CDR3 DNA sequence: TGTGCCAGCAGTTCGGGATCCTACGAGCAGTACTTC. It codes for CASSSGSYEQYF.

The table lists this clone with a count of one. The V and J genes are TRBV11-2 and TRBJ2-2; D gene uncertain. Per germline, CDR1 SGHAT and CDR2 FQNNGV. This CDR3 has 13 residues. The V end lost 2 bases, the J end lost 5 bases, and 6 bases lay between the germline ends. In DNA form, the CDR3 reads TGTGCCAGCAGCTTACGATTGACCGGGGAGCTGTTTTTT. Amino acid sequence: CASSLRLTGELFF.

This chain uses TRBV7-2 with TRBJ1-3; 7 bases agree with TRBD1. The CDR3 has 15 amino acids. The trim removed 5 bases at V and 4 bases at J, leaving 8 bases unmatched. Germline values: CDR1 SGHTA, CDR2 FQGNSA. In DNA, the CDR3 is TGTGCCAGCAGCCCCAATAGAGGGGGCGGAAACACCATATATTTT. This translates into CASSPNRGGGNTIYF.

The chain carries TRBV20-1 and TRBJ1-2; possibly TRBD1 for D (5 bases). CDR3 length: 11 residues. V was clipped by 6 bases and J by 5 bases, with 10 bases between them. Per the germline V gene, CDR1 is DFQATT and CDR2 is SNEGSKA (reference sequence). CDR3 sequence: CSASDRYGYTF. CDR3 nucleotides: TGCAGTGCCAGCGACAGATATGGCTACACCTTC.

This chain's CDR3 is CASSRGQGQETQYF. CDR3 nucleotide sequence: TGCGCCAGCAGCCGCGGACAGGGCCAAGAGACCCAGTACTTC. This chain links TRBV4-1 with TRBJ2-5, with 8 bases lining up with TRBD1. The CDR3 consists of 14 residues. Germline CDR1 is MGHRA and CDR2 is YSYEKL. Trimming removed 4 bases from V and 1 base from J; junction bases left unmatched: 2.

This chain joins TRBV6-5 and TRBJ2-5, with 10 positions matching TRBD2. Germline V gene lookup returns CDR1 MNHEY and CDR2 SVGAGI. V was pared by 2 bases and J by 1 base, with 4 bases of the junction left unmatched. The CDR3 consists of 16 residues. The CDR3 reads CASSYDLAGVQETQYF. The CDR3 DNA reads as TGTGCCAGCAGTTACGACCTAGCGGGGGTCCAAGAGACCCAGTACTTC.

The chain links TRBV3-1 (or the pseudogene TRBV3-2) to TRBJ1-2; unclear D gene. The CDR3 is made up of 14 amino acids. Germline V lookup: CDR1 LGHDT, CDR2 YNNKEL (reference sequence). Trimming cost V 0 bases and J 4 bases, with 9 bases left between them. The CDR3 nucleotides are TGTGCCAGCAGCCAAGAAGGCATGACCTATGGCTACACCTTC. Its protein is CASSQEGMTYGYTF.

Only a few counts were recorded for this clone. The genes are TRBV2 and TRBJ1-1; D unclear. This CDR3 region has 13 residues. Germline-derived CDR1 and CDR2 are SNHLY and FYNNEI. V shed 0 bases and J shed 8 bases, with 10 bases lying between them. CDR3 region: CASSEALQPEAFF. The CDR3 region has the DNA TGTGCCAGCAGTGAAGCGCTACAGCCCGAAGCTTTCTTT.

V gene TRBV30 combines with J gene TRBJ2-3, with D perhaps matching TRBD2 (6 bases). Trimming removed 4 bases at V and 0 bases at J, with 14 bases between. In germline, CDR1 is GTSNPN, CDR2 SVGIG (reference sequence). The CDR3 length is 15 residues. The CDR3 is CAWKSGGTSTDTQYF. The CDR3 DNA sequence: TGTGCCTGGAAGTCTGGCGGGACTAGCACAGATACGCAGTATTTT.

J is TRBJ1-5 and V is TRBV21-1; the D call of TRBD1 is as the table states it, not checked on the DNA. TRBV21-1 is a listed pseudogene. The CDR3 has 18 amino acids. CDR3 loop: CASSKDKMGRYGNQPQHF. For the CDR3, the DNA is TGTGCCAGCAGCAAAGACAAAATGGGCAGGTACGGCAATCAGCCCCAGCATTTT.

The chain couples TRBV28 to TRBJ2-1; possibly TRBD1 for D (6 bases). There are 14 residues in the CDR3. V was cut by 5 bases and J by 8 bases, with 16 bases left in between. CDR1 is MDHEN and CDR2 is SYDVKM in the germline V gene. The CDR3 loop reads CASSPVQGIDEQFF. CDR3 DNA sequence: TGTGCCAGCAGTCCCGTACAGGGTATCGATGAGCAGTTCTTC. Supplemented by reference TRBV28 and TRBJ2-1, the full variable domain reads DVKVTQSSRYLVKRTGEKVFLECVQDMDHENMFWYRQDPGLGLRLIYFSYDVKMKEKGDIPEGYSVSREKKERFSLILESASTNQTSMYLCASSPVQGIDEQFFGPGTRLTVL.

The genes are TRBV10-2 and TRBJ1-4; a possible D gene is TRBD1 (6 bases). Germline loops: CDR1 WSHSY, CDR2 SAAADI. Trimming took 6 bases from V and 4 from J, leaving 9 bases between them. This CDR3 spans 13 amino acids. The CDR3, as DNA: TGCGCCAGCAGAGACAGGTTTAATGAAAAACTGTTTTTT. Translated: CASRDRFNEKLFF.